This TCR beta chain was identified during a study of OX40 agonist ivuxolimab in advanced cancers. About the full investigation: The costimulatory receptor OX40 (CD134) was targeted by ivuxolimab, a fully human IgG2 agonistic monoclonal antibody. Intravenous ivuxolimab was administered to patients every 2 weeks at six dose levels: 0.01, 0.1, 0.3, 1.5, 3 and 10 mg/kg. Of the roughly 51 patients in dose escalation, 19 had hepatocellular carcinoma, about 15 had melanoma, 9 had renal cell carcinoma and 9 had head and neck cancer. A male proportion of roughly 80% and a mean age of approximately 60 years, ranging from about 23 to 79, were recorded for the dose-escalation cohort. Prior anti-PD-1, anti-PD-L1 or anti-CTLA-4 therapy was permitted, and about two fifths of dose-escalation patients had received checkpoint inhibitors. Partial responses occurred in three dose-escalation patients, of whom one had hepatocellular carcinoma and two had cutaneous melanoma. Peripheral TCRbeta sequencing aimed to test whether ivuxolimab altered TCR sequence diversity and caused clonal T-cell expansion. The monotherapy dose-escalation portion (N of about 50 patients) of the phase I ivuxolimab trial is reported in the paper. General study outcomes and caveats: In the 0.1-3.0 mg/kg groups, partial responders were among the patients with the lowest normalized peripheral clonal expansion, particularly in CD8+ T cells. After ivuxolimab, expanded clones were on average more numerous among CD8+ T cells than among CD4+ T cells. Low levels of normalized T-cell clonal expansion were also shown by some nonresponding patients. At doses of 0.1 to 3.0 mg/kg, clonal expansion of both CD4+ and CD8+ blood T cells was observed from baseline to week 6. The antigen specificity of the peripheral T cells that underwent clonal expansion was not determined.

There are 14 amino acids in the CDR3, from cysteine to phenylalanine inclusive. Only the CDR3 DNA is retained, 42 bases long and in frame from the first base. CDR1 and CDR2 are drawn from the germline V gene: SGHRS, YFSETQ. V gives up 4 bases and J gives up 0 bases, and the segment between their germline ends measures 8 bases. Comment on this clone: Its recognized antigen is unknown. Base qualities are not at hand, and no much larger clone is one base apart.

The trial excluded patients who had a history of autoimmune disease or who were on systemic immunosuppression. Peripheral blood for TCR sequencing was drawn from every dose cohort at baseline, at cycle 4 day 1 and at cycle 7 day 1. Samples were obtained from an open-label, multicenter, first-in-human phase I dose-escalation trial of ivuxolimab. Adults with locally advanced or metastatic melanoma, renal cell carcinoma, hepatocellular carcinoma or head and neck squamous cell carcinoma were enrolled in the trial. CD4+ and CD8+ T cells were sorted separately from peripheral blood before TCR sequencing. Genomic DNA was isolated from the sorted cells so that the TCRbeta CDR3 region could be sequenced. TCRbeta CDR3 regions were sequenced using the immunoSEQ Assay. Sourced from immuneACCESS, this table was stored by TCRdb with only in-frame sequences that have V and J called. A share of the clones is absent; for the studies checked, an unresolved V gene accounts for under half, and the remainder has no known explanation. Across this sample there are fewer than 85,000 clones, with nearly 90% seen only once. The top ten constitute less than 3% of the sample.

Material: CD4+ or CD8+ T cells sorted from blood, obtained in a trial of the OX40 agonist ivuxolimab. The sequence was collected from an adult with an advanced solid tumor such as melanoma, head and neck, liver or kidney cancer. The chain is made from TRBV5-1 and TRBJ2-1; the D segment is perhaps TRBD1 or TRBD2, each sharing 5 matched bases. The CDR3 reads CASSRDLSYNEQFF. The bases read TGCGCCAGCAGCAGGGACCTCTCCTACAATGAGCAGTTCTTC.